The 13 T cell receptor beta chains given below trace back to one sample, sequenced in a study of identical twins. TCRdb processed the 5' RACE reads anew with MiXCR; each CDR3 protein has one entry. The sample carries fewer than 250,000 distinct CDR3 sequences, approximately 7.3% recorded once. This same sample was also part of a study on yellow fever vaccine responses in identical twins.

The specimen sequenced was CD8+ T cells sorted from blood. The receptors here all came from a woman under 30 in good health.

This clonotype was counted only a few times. The CDR3 loop is CASSLVAGGQQYF. In DNA, the CDR3 is TGTGCCAGCAGCTTAGTCGCAGGTGGTCAGCAGTACTTC. The chain combines TRBV11-2 with TRBJ2-7; D remains ambiguous. Per germline, CDR1 SGHAT and CDR2 FQNNGV. The length of the CDR3 is 13 residues. Trimming left V 1 base short and J 8 bases short, with 12 bases between.

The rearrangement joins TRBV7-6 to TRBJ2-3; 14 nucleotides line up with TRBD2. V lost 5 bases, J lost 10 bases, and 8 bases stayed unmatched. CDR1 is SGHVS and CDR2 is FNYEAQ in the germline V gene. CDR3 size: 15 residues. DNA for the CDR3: TGTGCCAGCAGCCGGGGACTAGCGGGAGCGCCGGCGCAGTATTTT. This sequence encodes CASSRGLAGAPAQYF.

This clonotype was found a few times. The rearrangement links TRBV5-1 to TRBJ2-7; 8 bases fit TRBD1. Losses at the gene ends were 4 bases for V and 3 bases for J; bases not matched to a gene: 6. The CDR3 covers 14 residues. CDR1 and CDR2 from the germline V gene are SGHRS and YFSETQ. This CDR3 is CASSTGTGDYEQYV. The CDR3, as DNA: TGCGCCAGCAGCACCGGGACAGGAGACTACGAGCAGTACGTC.

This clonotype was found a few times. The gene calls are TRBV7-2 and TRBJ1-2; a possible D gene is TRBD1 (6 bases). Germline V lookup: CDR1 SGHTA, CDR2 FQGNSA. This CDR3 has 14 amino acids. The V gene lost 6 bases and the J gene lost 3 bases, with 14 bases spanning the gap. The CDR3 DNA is TGTGCCAGCAGTCCGGAGGACAGCCACTATGGCTACACCTTC. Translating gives CASSPEDSHYGYTF.

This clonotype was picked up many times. As DNA, the CDR3 is TGCGCCAGCAGCCTGACAGGGATCACTGAAGCTTTCTTT. This gives the protein CASSLTGITEAFF. The genes are TRBV5-1 and TRBJ1-1; TRBD1 aligns across 7 bases. The CDR3 totals 13 residues. J was trimmed by 4 bases and V by 4 bases; bases with no gene match: 4. CDR1 and CDR2 from the germline V gene are SGHRS and YFSETQ.

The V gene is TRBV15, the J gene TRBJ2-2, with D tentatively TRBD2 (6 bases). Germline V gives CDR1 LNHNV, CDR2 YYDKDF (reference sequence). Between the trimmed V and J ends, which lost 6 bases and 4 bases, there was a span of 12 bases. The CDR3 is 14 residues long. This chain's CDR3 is CATRTPGSTGELFF. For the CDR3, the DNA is TGTGCCACCAGGACCCCCGGGAGCACCGGGGAGCTGTTTTTT.

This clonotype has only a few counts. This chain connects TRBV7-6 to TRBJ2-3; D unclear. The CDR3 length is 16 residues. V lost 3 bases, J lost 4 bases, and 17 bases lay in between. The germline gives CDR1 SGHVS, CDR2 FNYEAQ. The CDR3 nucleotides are TGTGCCAGCAGCTTTCGTGCATTTGAGCCCGCAGATACGCAGTATTTT. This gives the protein CASSFRAFEPADTQYF.

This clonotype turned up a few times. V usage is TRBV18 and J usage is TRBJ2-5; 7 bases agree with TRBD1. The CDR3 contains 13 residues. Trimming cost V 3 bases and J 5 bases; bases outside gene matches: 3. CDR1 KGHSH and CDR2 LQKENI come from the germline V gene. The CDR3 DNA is TGTGCCAGCTCACCTATGGACAGGGAGACCCAGTACTTC. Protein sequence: CASSPMDRETQYF. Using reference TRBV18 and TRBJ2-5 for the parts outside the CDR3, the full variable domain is NAGVMQNPRHLVRRRGQEARLRCSPMKGHSHVYWYRQLPEEGLKFMVYLQKENIIDESGMPKERFSAEFPKEGPSILRIQQVVRGDSAAYFCASSPMDRETQYFGPGTRLLVL.

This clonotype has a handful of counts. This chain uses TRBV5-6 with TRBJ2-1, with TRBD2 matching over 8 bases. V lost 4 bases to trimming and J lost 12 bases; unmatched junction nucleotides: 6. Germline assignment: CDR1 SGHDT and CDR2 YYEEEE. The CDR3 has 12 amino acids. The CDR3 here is CASSQGLAVQFF. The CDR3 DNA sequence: TGTGCCAGCAGCCAAGGACTAGCTGTGCAGTTCTTC.

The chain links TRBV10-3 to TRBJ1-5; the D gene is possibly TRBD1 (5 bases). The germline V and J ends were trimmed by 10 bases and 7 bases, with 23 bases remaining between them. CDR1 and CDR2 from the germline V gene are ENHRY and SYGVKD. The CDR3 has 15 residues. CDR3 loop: CATNLRRGWEQPQHF. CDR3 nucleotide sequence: TGTGCCACAAACCTGCGGAGGGGATGGGAACAGCCCCAGCATTTT.

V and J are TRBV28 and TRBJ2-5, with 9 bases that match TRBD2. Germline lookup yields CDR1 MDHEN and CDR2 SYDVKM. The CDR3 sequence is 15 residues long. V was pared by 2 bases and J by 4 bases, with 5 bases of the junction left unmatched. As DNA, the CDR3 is TGTGCCAGCAGTTTACTAGCGGGGTCGGCAGAGACCCAGTACTTC. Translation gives CASSLLAGSAETQYF. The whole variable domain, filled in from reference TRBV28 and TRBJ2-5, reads DVKVTQSSRYLVKRTGEKVFLECVQDMDHENMFWYRQDPGLGLRLIYFSYDVKMKEKGDIPEGYSVSREKKERFSLILESASTNQTSMYLCASSLLAGSAETQYFGPGTRLLVL.

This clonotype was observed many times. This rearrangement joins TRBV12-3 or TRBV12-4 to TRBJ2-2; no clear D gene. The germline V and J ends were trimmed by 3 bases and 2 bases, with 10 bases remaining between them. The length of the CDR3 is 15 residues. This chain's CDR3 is CASSLLTLNTGELFF. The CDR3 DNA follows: TGTGCCAGCAGTTTGTTGACACTAAACACCGGGGAGCTGTTTTTT.

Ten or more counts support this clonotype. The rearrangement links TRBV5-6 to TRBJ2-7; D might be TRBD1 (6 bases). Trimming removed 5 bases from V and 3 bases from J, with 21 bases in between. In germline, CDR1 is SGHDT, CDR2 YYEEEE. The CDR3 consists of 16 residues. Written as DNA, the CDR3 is TGTGCCAGCAGGGGGCCCACCGGGACAACTAACTACGAGCAGTACGTC. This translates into CASRGPTGTTNYEQYV.